This T cell receptor beta chain was sequenced for a study of cytotoxic CD8 clonotypes in ibrutinib-treated CLL. Only in-frame clones appear in the TCRdb table, and some are missing; sequencing was by immunoSEQ multiplex PCR. The data show around 140,000 clones, 70% to 90% seen once. Findings and limits, study-wide: Clonality went up at ibrutinib response and then declined back toward baseline at progression. Clonality was higher at baseline than in age-matched healthy donors and tracked circulating CD8+ T-cell counts.

Trimming pared 0 bases from V and 0 bases from J, leaving 6 bases between. The CDR3 has 14 residues. Germline lookup yields CDR1 SGHTA and CDR2 FQGNSA. On this clone: Its antigen remains unidentified.

This clonotype was obtained from a human donor with chronic lymphocytic leukemia. The sample consisted of PBMCs, taken after 24 months of ibrutinib treatment. The chain joins TRBV7-2 to TRBJ2-7; unclear D gene. CDR3 protein: CASSLALNSYEQYF. The DNA for the CDR3 is TGTGCCAGCAGCTTAGCTCTGAACTCCTACGAGCAGTACTTC.